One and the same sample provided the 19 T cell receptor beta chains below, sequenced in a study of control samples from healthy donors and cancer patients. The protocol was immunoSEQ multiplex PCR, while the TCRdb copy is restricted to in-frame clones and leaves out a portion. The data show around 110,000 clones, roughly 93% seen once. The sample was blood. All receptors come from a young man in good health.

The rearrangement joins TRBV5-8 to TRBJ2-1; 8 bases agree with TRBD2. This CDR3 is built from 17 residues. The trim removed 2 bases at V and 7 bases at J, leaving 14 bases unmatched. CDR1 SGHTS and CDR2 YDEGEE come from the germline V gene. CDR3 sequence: CASSFRRTSRGGNEQFF. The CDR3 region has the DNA TGTGCCAGCAGCTTTCGAAGGACTAGCCGAGGGGGAAATGAGCAGTTCTTC.

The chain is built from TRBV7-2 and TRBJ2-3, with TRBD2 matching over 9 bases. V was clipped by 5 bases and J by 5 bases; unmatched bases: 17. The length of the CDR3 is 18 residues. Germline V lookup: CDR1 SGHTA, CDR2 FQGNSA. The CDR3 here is CASSEGMGLAKKRDTQYF. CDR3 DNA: TGTGCCAGCAGCGAGGGGATGGGACTAGCTAAAAAGAGAGATACGCAGTATTTT.

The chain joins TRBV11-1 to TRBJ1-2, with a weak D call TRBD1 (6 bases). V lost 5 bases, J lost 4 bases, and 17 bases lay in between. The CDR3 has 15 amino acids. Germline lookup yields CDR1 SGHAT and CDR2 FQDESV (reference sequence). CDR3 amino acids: CASSPLQGMGYGYTF. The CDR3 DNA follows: TGTGCCAGCAGCCCGTTACAGGGCATGGGCTATGGCTACACCTTC.

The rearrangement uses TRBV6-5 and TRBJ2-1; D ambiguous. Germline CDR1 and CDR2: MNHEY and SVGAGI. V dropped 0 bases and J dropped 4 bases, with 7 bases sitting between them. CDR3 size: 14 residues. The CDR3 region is CASSYSYPYNEQFF. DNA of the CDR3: TGTGCCAGCAGTTACTCGTACCCTTACAATGAGCAGTTCTTC.

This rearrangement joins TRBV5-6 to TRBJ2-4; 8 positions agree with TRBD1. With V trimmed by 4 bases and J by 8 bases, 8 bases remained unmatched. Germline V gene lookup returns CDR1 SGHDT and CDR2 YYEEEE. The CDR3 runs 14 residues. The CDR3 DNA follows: TGTGCCAGCAGCGGACAGGGCCCGGTGGACATTCAGTACTTC. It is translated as CASSGQGPVDIQYF.

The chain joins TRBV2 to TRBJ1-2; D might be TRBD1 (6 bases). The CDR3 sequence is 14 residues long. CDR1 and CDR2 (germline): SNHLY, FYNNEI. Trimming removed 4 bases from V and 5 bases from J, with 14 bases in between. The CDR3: CASSVTGSGYGYTF. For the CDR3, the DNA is TGTGCCAGCAGTGTTACAGGGTCAGGTTATGGCTACACCTTC.

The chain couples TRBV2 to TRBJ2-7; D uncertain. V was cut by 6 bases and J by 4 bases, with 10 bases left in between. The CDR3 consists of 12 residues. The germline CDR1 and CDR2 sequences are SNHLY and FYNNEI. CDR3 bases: TGTGCCAGCAGCGGGTCTTGGTACGAGCAGTACTTC. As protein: CASSGSWYEQYF.

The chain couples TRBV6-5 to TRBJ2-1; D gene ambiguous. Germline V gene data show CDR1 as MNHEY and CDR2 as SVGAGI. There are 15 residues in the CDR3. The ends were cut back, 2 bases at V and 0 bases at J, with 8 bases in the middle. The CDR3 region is CASSYSRSSYNEQFF. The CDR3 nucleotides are TGTGCCAGCAGTTACAGCCGTAGCTCCTACAATGAGCAGTTCTTC.

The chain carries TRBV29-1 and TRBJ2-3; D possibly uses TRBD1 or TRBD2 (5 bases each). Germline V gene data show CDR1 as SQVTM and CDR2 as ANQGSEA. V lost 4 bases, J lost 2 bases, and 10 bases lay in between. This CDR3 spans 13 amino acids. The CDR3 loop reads CSVVRGLTDTQYF. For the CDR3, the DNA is TGCAGCGTTGTGAGGGGCCTCACAGATACGCAGTATTTT.

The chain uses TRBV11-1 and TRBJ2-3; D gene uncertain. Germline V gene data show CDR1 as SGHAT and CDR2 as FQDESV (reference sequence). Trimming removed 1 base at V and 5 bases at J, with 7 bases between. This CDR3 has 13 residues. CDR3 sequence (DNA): TGTGCCAGCAGCTTAGGAGAAGGAGATACGCAGTATTTT. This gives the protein CASSLGEGDTQYF.

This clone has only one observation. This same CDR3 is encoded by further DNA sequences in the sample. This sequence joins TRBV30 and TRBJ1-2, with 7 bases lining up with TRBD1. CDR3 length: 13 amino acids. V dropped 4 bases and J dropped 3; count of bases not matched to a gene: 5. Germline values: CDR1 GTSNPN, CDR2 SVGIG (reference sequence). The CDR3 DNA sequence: TGTGCCTGGACACGGACAGGCGACTATGGCTACACCTTC. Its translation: CAWTRTGDYGYTF.

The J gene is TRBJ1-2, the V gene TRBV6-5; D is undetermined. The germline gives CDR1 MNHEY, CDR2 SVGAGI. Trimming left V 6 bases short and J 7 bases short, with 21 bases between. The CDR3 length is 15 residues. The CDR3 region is CASRGRAGLPPGYTF. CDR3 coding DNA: TGTGCCAGCAGGGGGAGAGCGGGGTTGCCGCCTGGCTACACCTTC.

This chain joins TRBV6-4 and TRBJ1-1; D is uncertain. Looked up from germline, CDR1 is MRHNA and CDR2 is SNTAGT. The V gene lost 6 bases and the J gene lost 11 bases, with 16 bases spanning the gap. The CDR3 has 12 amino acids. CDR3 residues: CASSNDGITAFF. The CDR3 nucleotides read TGTGCCAGCAGCAACGACGGGATTACGGCTTTCTTT.

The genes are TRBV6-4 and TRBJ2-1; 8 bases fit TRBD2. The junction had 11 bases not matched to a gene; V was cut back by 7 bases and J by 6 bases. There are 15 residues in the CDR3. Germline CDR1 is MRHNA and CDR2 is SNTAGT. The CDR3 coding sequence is TGTGCCAGCACTCCGACGGGGGGGGCCGGCAATGAGCAGTTCTTC. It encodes CASTPTGGAGNEQFF.

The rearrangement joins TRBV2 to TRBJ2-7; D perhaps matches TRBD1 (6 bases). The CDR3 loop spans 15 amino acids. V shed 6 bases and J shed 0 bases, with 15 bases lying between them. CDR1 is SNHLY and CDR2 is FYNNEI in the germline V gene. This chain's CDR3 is CASSTAGVPSYEQYF. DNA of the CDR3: TGTGCCAGCAGCACAGCAGGGGTTCCCTCCTACGAGCAGTACTTC.

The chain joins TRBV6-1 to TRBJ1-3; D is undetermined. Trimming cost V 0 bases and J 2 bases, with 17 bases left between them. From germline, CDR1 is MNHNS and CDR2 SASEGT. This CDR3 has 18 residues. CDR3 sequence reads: CASSEARGVWSTGNTIYF. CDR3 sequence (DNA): TGTGCCAGCAGTGAAGCGCGCGGGGTTTGGTCGACTGGAAACACCATATATTTT.

The CDR3 here is CASSPPTSGDTQYF. CDR3 bases: TGTGCCAGCTCACCACCGACTAGCGGGGATACGCAGTATTTT. The gene calls are TRBV18 and TRBJ2-3; TRBD2 agrees at 10 bases. CDR3 size: 14 residues. Germline V gives CDR1 KGHSH, CDR2 LQKENI. Trimming cost V 0 bases and J 6 bases; bases outside gene matches: 0. The full variable domain, rest sourced from reference TRBV18 and TRBJ2-3, is NAGVMQNPRHLVRRRGQEARLRCSPMKGHSHVYWYRQLPEEGLKFMVYLQKENIIDESGMPKERFSAEFPKEGPSILRIQQVVRGDSAAYFCASSPPTSGDTQYFGPGTRLTVL.

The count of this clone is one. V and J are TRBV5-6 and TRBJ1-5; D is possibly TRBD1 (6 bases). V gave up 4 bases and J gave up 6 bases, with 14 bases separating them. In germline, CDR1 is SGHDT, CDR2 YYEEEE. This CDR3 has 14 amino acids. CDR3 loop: CASSERWTVQPQHF. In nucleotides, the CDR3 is TGTGCCAGCAGCGAGAGGTGGACAGTTCAGCCCCAGCATTTT.

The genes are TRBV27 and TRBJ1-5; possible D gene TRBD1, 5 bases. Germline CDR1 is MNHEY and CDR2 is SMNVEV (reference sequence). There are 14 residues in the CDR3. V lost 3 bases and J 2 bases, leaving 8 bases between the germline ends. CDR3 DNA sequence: TGTGCCAGCAGTTTGGGGGGGGGCAATCAGCCCCAGCATTTT. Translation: CASSLGGGNQPQHF.